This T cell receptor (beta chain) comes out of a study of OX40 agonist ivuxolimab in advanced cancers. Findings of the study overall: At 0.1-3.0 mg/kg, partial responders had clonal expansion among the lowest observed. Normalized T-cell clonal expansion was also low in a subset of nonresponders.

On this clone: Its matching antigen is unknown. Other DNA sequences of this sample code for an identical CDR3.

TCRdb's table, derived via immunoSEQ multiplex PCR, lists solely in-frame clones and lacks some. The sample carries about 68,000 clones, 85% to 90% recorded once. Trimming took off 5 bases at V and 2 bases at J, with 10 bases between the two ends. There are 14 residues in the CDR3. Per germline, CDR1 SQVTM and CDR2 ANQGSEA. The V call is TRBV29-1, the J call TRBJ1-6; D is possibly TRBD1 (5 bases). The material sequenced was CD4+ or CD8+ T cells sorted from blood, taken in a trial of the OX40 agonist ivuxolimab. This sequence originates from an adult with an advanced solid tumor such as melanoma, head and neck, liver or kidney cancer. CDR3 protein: CSVKTETYNSPLHF. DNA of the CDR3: TGCAGCGTTAAGACAGAGACCTATAATTCACCCCTCCACTTT.